This T cell receptor beta chain derives from a study of identical twins. The study, taken as a whole, reports: Sequences that were beta out-of-frame showed weaker excess twin sharing. Models came in too low on out-of-frame TCR alpha sharing in monozygotic twins.

TCRdb independently ran MiXCR on the 5' RACE reads; one entry per CDR3 protein. This table has under 300,000 distinct CDR3 sequences, about 13% appearing once. This clonotype was seen repeatedly, ten times or more. Antigen specificity is unknown. CDR3 length: 13 residues. The V gene lost 1 base and the J gene lost 5 bases, with 7 bases spanning the gap. CDR1 LNHNV and CDR2 YYDKDF come from the germline V gene (reference sequence). The sample also formed part of further work on yellow fever vaccine responses in identical twins.

The specimen sequenced was memory (CD45RO+) T cells sorted from blood. The origin of this receptor is a woman between 18 and 29 years old in good health. V gene TRBV15 combines with J gene TRBJ2-3; tentatively, D is TRBD1 (5 bases). The CDR3 loop reads CATSRGGLDTQYF. The DNA for the CDR3 is TGTGCCACCAGCAGAGGGGGCCTAGATACGCAGTATTTT.